This T cell receptor (beta chain) was captured in a study of blood T cell repertoires in COVID-19 (dated by TCRdb to the early 2020s). Regarding the research as a whole: The collaborator samples originated in the United States, Italy and Spain and spanned the acute and convalescent phases of COVID-19. A freely available public database, intended as a resource for researchers studying the immune response to SARS-CoV-2, is where the repertoires were released. Where available, HLA class I and class II types were obtained from metadata supplied by the sample provider rather than from assay-based typing. Subjects who had been exposed to COVID-19, were actively infected with it, or had recovered from it provided the deeply sampled blood TCRbeta repertoires that made up the dataset. The material from the prospective study consisted of cDNA or gDNA derived from T cells, B-cell-depleted T cells, or PBMCs. Samples came from the ongoing ImmuneRACE study (first 160 participants) plus 1,254 subjects from 6 global collaborators. Sample metadata almost always included a de-identified subject ID, COVID-19 status, age in years and sex. Overall results and qualifications from the work: The amount of clinical and demographic metadata varied by source and participant and was provided uncurated.

TCRbeta CDR3 regions were amplified from genomic DNA using the immunoSEQ Assay, a bias-controlled multiplex PCR. The study's own analysis went as follows. The number of nucleated cells in each sample was estimated by amplification of reference gene primers within the assay. To quantify the absolute abundance of each unique TCRbeta CDR3 rearrangement, sequence reads were collapsed and filtered. For each sample, productive Simpson clonality was calculated as the square root of Simpson's diversity index across productive rearrangements. In its TCRdb copy, this immuneACCESS table keeps in-frame sequences only and misses some clones. Where compared with another copy, unresolved V genes explain less than half of these, and the others have no known cause. V, J and clone size derive from that table, while D and trimming were established from the DNA sequence. Present in this sample are a few hundred thousand clones, roughly 84% of which were seen just once. The ten largest clones take up approximately 6.8% of the sample.

V ends up 3 bases short and J 8 bases short, with an unmatched junction base count of 7. From a lookup of the germline V gene, CDR1 and CDR2 are SGHRS and YFSETQ. From its cysteine to its phenylalanine, the CDR3 spans 14 amino acids. Solely the CDR3 DNA is kept, with 42 bases framed from the first base. Turning to this clone: Its antigen remains unidentified. No much larger clone is present one base from it, and per-base qualities are unavailable.

Participants in the prospective study were aged roughly 18 to 90 years, lived in 20 to 25 United States geographic areas, and enrolled through a virtual design. In the prospective study, participants were assigned to cohorts based on the clinical history participants reported in a screening survey and a study questionnaire. Recovered participants in ImmuneRACE Cohort 3 were defined by two consecutive negative NP/OP PCR tests, clearance by a healthcare professional, or resolution of symptoms. In the prospective study, whole blood, serum and a nasopharyngeal or oropharyngeal swab were collected from each participant by mobile phlebotomists. Additional blood draws and questionnaires over an approximately two-month period could optionally be provided by prospective study participants. Before DNA extraction, blood samples from the prospective study were shipped at room temperature or frozen.

Recombination linked TRBV5-1 to TRBJ1-1; 10 junctional bases match TRBD1. Sequencing was done on a sample of PBMCs or T cells enriched from blood (not recorded which). The receptor was isolated from a woman aged 40 to 50 who had recovered from COVID-19. DNA sequence: TGCGCCAGCAGCTCCCCGACAGGGGGCAGGGAAGCTTTCTTT. The resulting protein is CASSSPTGGREAFF.